These T cell receptor beta chains were read from a single sample in a study of shared clonotypes between healthy human individuals. Profiling relied on immunoSEQ multiplex PCR, and the TCRdb table lists in-frame clones only, not all of them. The table shows millions of clones, with approximately 95% occurring only once. The sample was naive CD4+ T cells from PBMCs. The receptors come from a man between 18 and 29 years old in good health. Some clones in this sample may be carry-over from other donors' samples. Each CDR3 is given with its conserved first and last residue. Each record gives: CDR3 DNA, CDR3 protein, D gene, V gene, J gene, CDR3 length, clone size. D genes are given only for firm matches. Clone size is shown for a subset of rows, as once, few, many or a class of expanded clone.

TGTGCCAGCAGTTCAGAGGGCCTCCCTGACCGCGGGGAGCTGTTTTTT,CASSSEGLPDRGELFF,-,TRBV28,TRBJ2-2,16,-
TGCGCCAGCAGCCAAGCCAGGCTTTCCTATGGCTACACCTTC,CASSQARLSYGYTF,-,TRBV4-1,TRBJ1-2,14,-
TGTGCCAGCAGTTTTTCGGGGGGGCGGTATGAGGCGCAGTATTTT,CASSFSGGRYEAQYF,TRBD2,TRBV28,TRBJ2-3,15,-
TGTGCCAGCAGTCTCCGGGACAGGGGAGTAGGGTCTGAAGCTTTCTTT,CASSLRDRGVGSEAFF,TRBD1,TRBV27,TRBJ1-1,16,-
TGTGCCAGCAGCCCCCGGGGTAACAATGAGCAGTTCTTC,CASSPRGNNEQFF,-,TRBV5-4,TRBJ2-1,13,once
TGTGCCAGCAGCCGAGGGAAGTCCACTGAAGCTTTCTTT,CASSRGKSTEAFF,-,TRBV7-2,TRBJ1-1,13,-
TGTGCCAGCAGTTACTCAGCGAATCAGCCCCAGCATTTT,CASSYSANQPQHF,-,TRBV6-6,TRBJ1-5,13,few
TGTGCCAGCAGCGACATGAGCGGTTCCTACGAGCAGTACTTC,CASSDMSGSYEQYF,-,TRBV6-6,TRBJ2-7,14,-
TGTGCCAGCACCCCCCTCGATTACCCTAGCGCTGAGCAGTTCTTC,CASTPLDYPSAEQFF,-,TRBV11-2,TRBJ2-1,15,-
TGTGCCAGCGGGGGGGCCTACTCCTACGAGCAGTACTTC,CASGGAYSYEQYF,-,TRBV28,TRBJ2-7,13,-
TGTGCCATCAGTGAGTACAGGGGTGGCTACACCTTC,CAISEYRGGYTF,TRBD1,TRBV10-3,TRBJ1-2,12,-
TGTGCCACCAGCAGAGATACAGGGTTTGGTAATCAGCCCCAGCATTTT,CATSRDTGFGNQPQHF,-,TRBV15,TRBJ1-5,16,-
TGCGCCAGCAGCTCGGACGGGCACGTCCTGACTTTC,CASSSDGHVLTF,-,TRBV5-1,TRBJ2-6,12,-
TGTGCCAGCAGCTTAGAAGATGTCTCCTACGAGCAGTACTTC,CASSLEDVSYEQYF,-,TRBV7-2,TRBJ2-7,14,-
TGTGCCTGGAGCCCAAGAGACACCCTCTATGGCTACACCTTC,CAWSPRDTLYGYTF,-,TRBV30,TRBJ1-2,14,-
TGCGCCAGCAGTTGGACAGGGCAGGAGACCCAGTACTTC,CASSWTGQETQYF,TRBD1,TRBV5-1,TRBJ2-5,13,-
TGTGCCAGCTGCCCGGGACTAGCAAACACCGGGGAGCTGTTTTTT,CASCPGLANTGELFF,TRBD2,TRBV6-5,TRBJ2-2,15,-
TGCGCCAGCAGCCTCGGACTAGGAACAGATACGCAGTATTTT,CASSLGLGTDTQYF,TRBD2,TRBV5-1,TRBJ2-3,14,-
TGTGCCAGCAGTTATTCCATGACAGGGGAGCAGTACTTC,CASSYSMTGEQYF,TRBD1,TRBV6-6,TRBJ2-7,13,-
TGTGCCAGCTCCCACCGGGCGAACACTGGAAACACCATATATTTT,CASSHRANTGNTIYF,-,TRBV5-8,TRBJ1-3,15,once
TGTGCCTGGAGAGGACTAGCGGGAGTTACCGGGGAGCTGTTTTTT,CAWRGLAGVTGELFF,TRBD2,TRBV30,TRBJ2-2,15,-
TGTGCCACCAGCAGAGAGGGGTCCCCGAGCTCTGGAAACACCATATATTTT,CATSREGSPSSGNTIYF,-,TRBV15,TRBJ1-3,17,-
TGTGCCAGCAGTTCCGGGACTTACGAGCAGTACTTC,CASSSGTYEQYF,-,TRBV28,TRBJ2-7,12,once
TGTGCCAGCAGTGCCCGGACAGGGGGCTACTACGAGCAGTACTTC,CASSARTGGYYEQYF,TRBD1,TRBV6-1,TRBJ2-7,15,once
TGTGCCAGCAGCGGGAGGAACACCGGGGAGCTGTTTTTT,CASSGRNTGELFF,-,TRBV7-9,TRBJ2-2,13,few
TGTGCCAGCAGCTCCGGCGGGGGACGAGGGGGCAATCAGCCCCAGCATTTT,CASSSGGGRGGNQPQHF,-,TRBV5-6,TRBJ1-5,17,-
TGTGCCATCAGTGACCCGAAACAGGGGGCCTACGAGCAGTACTTC,CAISDPKQGAYEQYF,TRBD1,TRBV10-3,TRBJ2-7,15,-
TGCGCCAGCAGCACCTCCTACGAGCAGTACTTC,CASSTSYEQYF,-,TRBV5-1,TRBJ2-7,11,few
TGTGCCGCGAGCCGGGACAGCAATCAGCCCCAGCATTTT,CAASRDSNQPQHF,-,TRBV10-3,TRBJ1-5,13,-
TGTGCCAGCAGTACACGGGACATTAACACCGGGGAGCTGTTTTTT,CASSTRDINTGELFF,-,TRBV28,TRBJ2-2,15,-
TGTGCCAGCAGCGCCGGGGGCGCCGTCAGCTCCTACGAGCAGTACTTC,CASSAGGAVSSYEQYF,-,TRBV9,TRBJ2-7,16,-
TGTGCCAGCAGCCAAGTTCTGATGTTGGACTGGGGGAATAGCGAGCAGTACTTC,CASSQVLMLDWGNSEQYF,-,TRBV4-2,TRBJ2-7,18,-
TGTGCCAGCAGCGTAGGCGGATACTCCTACGAGCAGTACTTC,CASSVGGYSYEQYF,-,TRBV9,TRBJ2-7,14,-
TGTGCCAGCAGCACCAGACAGGGTAAAGCTTTCTTT,CASSTRQGKAFF,TRBD1,TRBV11-3,TRBJ1-1,12,-
TGTGCCAGCAGTTACTCGTCACAGCATAACTATGGCTACACCTTC,CASSYSSQHNYGYTF,-,TRBV6-5,TRBJ1-2,15,once
TGTGCCAGCAGGCCCACAACAGGGGGCCCCTACGAGCAGTACTTC,CASRPTTGGPYEQYF,TRBD1,TRBV6-6,TRBJ2-7,15,-
TGTGCCAGCAGCGGAGTGACAGGGTCCTACAATGAGCAGTTCTTC,CASSGVTGSYNEQFF,TRBD1,TRBV9,TRBJ2-1,15,-
TGTGCCAGCAGTTTTTTTGGGGGTGCTCCCGGGGAGCTGTTTTTT,CASSFFGGAPGELFF,-,TRBV28,TRBJ2-2,15,-
TGTGCCAGCAGCAAACGCTTGGGACAGAGAACCGGGGAGCTGTTTTTT,CASSKRLGQRTGELFF,TRBD1,TRBV7-2,TRBJ2-2,16,few
TGTGCCAGCAGTTCCCCCGTCGGGACAGGGGTGAGCGGCACTGAAGCTTTCTTT,CASSSPVGTGVSGTEAFF,TRBD1,TRBV28,TRBJ1-1,18,-
TGTGCCAGCAGCCCCCGGACTAGCGGGGCGGCATCCACCGGGGAGCTGTTTTTT,CASSPRTSGAASTGELFF,TRBD2,TRBV7-8,TRBJ2-2,18,-
TGTGCCATCAGGAAACAGGGGGCTGGAAACACCATATATTTT,CAIRKQGAGNTIYF,TRBD1,TRBV10-3,TRBJ1-3,14,-
TGCGCCAGCAGCCAAGAAGGGGCTCGCCCCTACGAGCAGTACTTC,CASSQEGARPYEQYF,-,TRBV4-1,TRBJ2-7,15,-
TGTGCCAGCAGCGTAGGCTTAGGGACCTACGAGCAGTACTTC,CASSVGLGTYEQYF,-,TRBV9,TRBJ2-7,14,-
TGCAGCGTTGGGCGTAGGGGGTCGAACACCGGGGAGCTGTTTTTT,CSVGRRGSNTGELFF,-,TRBV29-1,TRBJ2-2,15,-
TGTGCCAGCAGCTTAGGCAGGGGGCGTGAAAAACTGTTTTTT,CASSLGRGREKLFF,TRBD1,TRBV13,TRBJ1-4,14,-
TGTGCCAGCAGTTTATGGGCTAGCGGGAGCGGTGAGCAGTACTTC,CASSLWASGSGEQYF,TRBD2,TRBV28,TRBJ2-7,15,once
TGTGCCAGCATACCCAGTAACTCCGGGGGCGGGGAGCTGTTTTTT,CASIPSNSGGGELFF,-,TRBV2,TRBJ2-2,15,-
TGTGCCAGCAGCTCGACAGGGACTGGGGTTGGCTACACCTTC,CASSSTGTGVGYTF,TRBD1,TRBV7-9,TRBJ1-2,14,-
TGTGCCAGCAGGGCTACAGGGGCCGGCTTCTATGGCTACACCTTC,CASRATGAGFYGYTF,TRBD1,TRBV28,TRBJ1-2,15,-
TGTGCCAGCAGTTGGGGACAGGGGGCGAGATGGACTGAAGCTTTCTTT,CASSWGQGARWTEAFF,TRBD1,TRBV6-5,TRBJ1-1,16,once
TGTGCCAGCAGCTTATCGGCGTGGGCCGGGGATGAGCAGTTCTTC,CASSLSAWAGDEQFF,-,TRBV7-9,TRBJ2-1,15,-
TGCAGTGCTAGAGGGGGTACTGAAGCTTTCTTT,CSARGGTEAFF,-,TRBV20-1,TRBJ1-1,11,-
TGTGCCAGCAGTCCCGGGACAGGAAAAATTAACTATGGCTACACCTTC,CASSPGTGKINYGYTF,TRBD1,TRBV27,TRBJ1-2,16,once
TGTGCCAGCAGCGACAGGGTAGGCACTGAAGCTTTCTTT,CASSDRVGTEAFF,TRBD1,TRBV6-5,TRBJ1-1,13,-
TGTGCCAGCGGTGGGATGGAGGAGCAGTACTTC,CASGGMEEQYF,-,TRBV28,TRBJ2-7,11,-
TGTGCCAGCAGCTTTAGTGCAGGGCATGAGCAGTTCTTC,CASSFSAGHEQFF,-,TRBV5-4,TRBJ2-1,13,-
TGTGCCAGCTCAGTCCTCATAGGAGGATCCGATGAGCAGTTCTTC,CASSVLIGGSDEQFF,-,TRBV18,TRBJ2-1,15,-
TGTGCCAGCAGCCCGCAAGGACTAGCGGATTACAATGAGCAGTTCTTC,CASSPQGLADYNEQFF,TRBD2,TRBV7-3,TRBJ2-1,16,-